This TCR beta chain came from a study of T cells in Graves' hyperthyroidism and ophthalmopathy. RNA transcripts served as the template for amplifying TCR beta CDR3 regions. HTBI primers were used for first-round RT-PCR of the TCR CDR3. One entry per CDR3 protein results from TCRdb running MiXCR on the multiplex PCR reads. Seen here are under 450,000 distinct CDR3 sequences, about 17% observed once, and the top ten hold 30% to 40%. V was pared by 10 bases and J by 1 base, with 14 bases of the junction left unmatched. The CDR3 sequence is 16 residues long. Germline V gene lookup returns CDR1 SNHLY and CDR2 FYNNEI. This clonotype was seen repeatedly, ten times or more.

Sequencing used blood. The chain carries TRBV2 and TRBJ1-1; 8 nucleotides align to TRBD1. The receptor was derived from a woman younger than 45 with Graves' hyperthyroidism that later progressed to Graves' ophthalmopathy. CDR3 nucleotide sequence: TGTGCCATCGCCAGCACCTTCGGACAGGGGAACACTGAAGCTTTCTTT. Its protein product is CAIASTFGQGNTEAFF.